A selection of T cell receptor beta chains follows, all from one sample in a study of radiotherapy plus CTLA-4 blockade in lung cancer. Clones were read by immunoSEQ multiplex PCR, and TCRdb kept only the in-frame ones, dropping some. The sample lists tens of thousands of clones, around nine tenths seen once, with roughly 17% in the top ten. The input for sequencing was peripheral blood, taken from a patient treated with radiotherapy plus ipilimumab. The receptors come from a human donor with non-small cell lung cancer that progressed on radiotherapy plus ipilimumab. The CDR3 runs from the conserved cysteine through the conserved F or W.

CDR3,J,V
CAWSVNGVSSPLHF,TRBJ1-6,TRBV30
CASSGLGGQGNTIYF,TRBJ1-3,TRBV25-1
CASSFGSYGYTF,TRBJ1-2,TRBV11-1
CASSLQALAGETQYF,TRBJ2-5,TRBV5-4
CASSPPGQDIFNEQYF,TRBJ2-7,TRBV28
CASSLVGLAGTEQFF,TRBJ2-1,TRBV7-9
CASSALNRVHEQYF,TRBJ2-7,TRBV5-6
CASSTNPGGGTYEQYF,TRBJ2-7,TRBV19
CASSLNGQTSGNTIYF,TRBJ1-3,TRBV18
CSVAHSDYGYTF,TRBJ1-2,TRBV29-1
CASSVAAGRGQTGGSYEQYF,TRBJ2-7,TRBV9